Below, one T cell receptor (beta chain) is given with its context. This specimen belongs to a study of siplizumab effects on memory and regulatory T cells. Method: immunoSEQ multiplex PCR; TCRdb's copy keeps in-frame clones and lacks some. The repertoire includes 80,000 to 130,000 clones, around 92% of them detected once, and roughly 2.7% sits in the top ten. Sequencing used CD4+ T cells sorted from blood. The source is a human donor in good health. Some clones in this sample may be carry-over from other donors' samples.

The CDR3 sequence: CASSGRWAGELFF. The CDR3 DNA reads as TGTGCCAGCAGCGGGAGATGGGCCGGGGAGCTGTTTTTT. The chain is built from TRBV9 and TRBJ2-2; D unresolved. CDR3 size: 13 residues. In germline, CDR1 is SGDLS, CDR2 YYNGEE. V shed 3 bases and J shed 6 bases, with 9 bases lying between them.